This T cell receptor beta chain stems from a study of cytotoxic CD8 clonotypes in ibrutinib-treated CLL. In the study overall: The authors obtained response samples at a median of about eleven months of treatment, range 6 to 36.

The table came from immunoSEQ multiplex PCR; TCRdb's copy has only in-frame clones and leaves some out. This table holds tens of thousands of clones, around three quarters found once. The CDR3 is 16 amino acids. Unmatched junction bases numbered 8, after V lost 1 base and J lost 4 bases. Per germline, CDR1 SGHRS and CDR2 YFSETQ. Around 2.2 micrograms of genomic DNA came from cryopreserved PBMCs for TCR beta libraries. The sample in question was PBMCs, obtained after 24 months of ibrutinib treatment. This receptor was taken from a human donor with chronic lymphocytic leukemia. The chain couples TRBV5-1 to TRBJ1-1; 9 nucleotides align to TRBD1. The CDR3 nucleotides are TGCGCCAGCAGCTTGATGACAGGGGGAAGAGGCACTGAAGCTTTCTTT. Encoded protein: CASSLMTGGRGTEAFF.